The 18 T cell receptor beta chains listed next were all sequenced from one sample in a study of blood T cell repertoires in COVID-19. Clones were read by immunoSEQ multiplex PCR, and TCRdb kept only the in-frame ones, dropping some. This sample has under 200,000 clones; under 80% occur once, and the top ten carry less than 3%. The sequenced sample consisted of peripheral blood. The receptors shown here come from an elderly woman with acute or convalescent COVID-19.

CDR3: CASSLGGGSTGELFF. CDR3 nucleotides: TGTGCCAGCAGCTTGGGAGGGGGCTCCACCGGGGAGCTGTTTTTT. The V and J genes are TRBV5-5 and TRBJ2-2; 7 bases match TRBD1. Looked up from germline, CDR1 is SGHKS and CDR2 is YYEKEE (reference sequence). The V segment lost 0 bases and the J segment 4 bases; nucleotides outside the gene matches: 3. The CDR3 covers 15 residues.

J is TRBJ2-2 and V is TRBV27; 7 bases align to TRBD1. The CDR3 has 13 amino acids. CDR1 and CDR2 (germline): MNHEY, SMNVEV (reference sequence). Trimming at V came to 5 bases and at J to 5 bases, leaving 2 bases not matched to a gene. CDR3 nucleotide sequence: TGTGCCAGCAGTACGACAGGGACCGGGGAGCTGTTTTTT. It is translated as CASSTTGTGELFF.

The V call is TRBV11-2, the J call TRBJ2-7, with 11 bases matching TRBD1. Germline values: CDR1 SGHAT, CDR2 FQNNGV. J lost 6 bases, V lost 6 bases, and 7 bases had no gene match. This CDR3 comprises 14 residues. CDR3 sequence (DNA): TGTGCCAGCAGACTGGACAGGGGGCATCTCGAGCAGTACTTC. The encoded protein is CASRLDRGHLEQYF.

The chain carries TRBV6-5 and TRBJ1-2, with TRBD1 matching over 8 bases. V was clipped by 5 bases and J by 4 bases; unmatched bases: 9. CDR1 is MNHEY, CDR2 SVGAGI, per germline. CDR3 length: 15 amino acids. The CDR3 nucleotides are TGTGCCAGCAGTCGGGGGACAGGTTCCGGCTATGGCTACACCTTC. Translation: CASSRGTGSGYGYTF.

The chain couples TRBV5-6 to TRBJ2-7; D is possibly TRBD1 (6 bases). Germline CDR1 is SGHDT and CDR2 is YYEEEE. V lost 3 bases and J lost 2, with 15 bases in between. The CDR3 totals 15 residues. The CDR3 sequence: CASSYNRVWTYEQYF. CDR3 DNA sequence: TGTGCCAGCAGCTACAACAGGGTATGGACCTACGAGCAGTACTTC.

In its sample, this clone was seen a few times. The gene calls are TRBV5-1 and TRBJ2-1; possibly TRBD2 for D (6 bases). Trimming left V 0 bases short and J 7 bases short, with 8 bases between. Germline assignment: CDR1 SGHRS and CDR2 YFSETQ. The CDR3 is 13 residues long. The CDR3 reads CASSLGGVNEQFF. The DNA of the CDR3 is TGCGCCAGCAGCTTGGGCGGGGTAAATGAGCAGTTCTTC.

The V gene is TRBV30, the J gene TRBJ1-4; TRBD1 agrees at 7 bases. The CDR3 extends over 15 amino acids. Trimming took 6 bases from V and 1 from J; bases not matched to a gene: 8. From germline, CDR1 is GTSNPN and CDR2 SVGIG (reference sequence). Here the CDR3 DNA reads TGTGCCTGCAGGGGGATCTTTGGAACTAATGAAAAACTGTTTTTT. Its translation is CACRGIFGTNEKLFF. Combining the CDR3 with reference TRBV30 and TRBJ1-4 gives the whole variable domain SQTIHQWPATLVQPVGSPLSLECTVEGTSNPNLYWYRQAAGRGLQLLFYSVGIGQISSEVPQNLSASRPQDRQFILSSKKLLLSDSGFYLCACRGIFGTNEKLFFGSGTQLSVL.

The V call is TRBV4-3, the J call TRBJ2-2, with 9 bases aligning to TRBD1. Germline loops: CDR1 LGHNA, CDR2 YSLEER. V shed 0 bases, J shed 6 bases, and the junction held 8 bases outside the gene matches. The CDR3 is made up of 17 amino acids. CDR3 loop: CASSQETGTGSSGELFF. CDR3 DNA: TGCGCCAGCAGCCAAGAAACCGGGACAGGGTCGTCCGGGGAGCTGTTTTTT.

This chain joins TRBV11-3 and TRBJ2-3; perhaps TRBD2 as D (6 bases). Germline lookup yields CDR1 SGHNT and CDR2 YENEEA. This CDR3 region has 14 residues. V lost 5 bases to trimming and J lost 5 bases, with 14 bases between them. DNA for the CDR3: TGTGCCAGCAGCGGCCGGGACTTAGGAGATACGCAGTATTTT. It yields the protein CASSGRDLGDTQYF.

This chain links TRBV27 with TRBJ2-3; TRBD1 might be the D (5 bases). The length of the CDR3 is 18 residues. The germline gives CDR1 MNHEY, CDR2 SMNVEV (reference sequence). V lost 2 bases to trimming and J lost 0 bases, with 18 bases between them. CDR3 sequence (DNA): TGTGCCAGCAGTTTAGGGGCCGGTAGCTCGGTTAGCACAGATACGCAGTATTTT. It specifies CASSLGAGSSVSTDTQYF.

This chain links TRBV11-2 with TRBJ2-1; 15 positions match TRBD2. Per germline, CDR1 SGHAT and CDR2 FQNNGV. This CDR3 has 13 amino acids. V lost 5 bases to trimming and J lost 15 bases; unmatched junction nucleotides: 5. CDR3: CASSMGLAGGAFF. CDR3 DNA sequence: TGTGCCAGCAGCATGGGACTAGCGGGAGGTGCGTTCTTC.

The rearrangement uses TRBV21-1 and TRBJ1-1; the table's D call, TRBD1, was not checked against the DNA. TRBV21-1 is a documented pseudogene. The CDR3 length is 13 residues. This CDR3 reads CASTWTQNTEAFF. The CDR3 region has the DNA TGTGCCAGCACCTGGACACAGAACACTGAAGCTTTCTTT.

This clone was detected a few times. The chain couples TRBV5-6 to TRBJ2-6; weak D call: TRBD1 (6 bases). This CDR3 comprises 18 residues. Between the trimmed V and J ends, which lost 2 bases and 0 bases, there was a span of 15 bases. Germline lookup yields CDR1 SGHDT and CDR2 YYEEEE. DNA of the CDR3: TGTGCCAGCAGCTTCAAGGCGGACAGTGGCTCTGGGGCCAACGTCCTGACTTTC. This sequence encodes CASSFKADSGSGANVLTF.

The chain has TRBV9 and TRBJ2-1; 9 bases agree with TRBD2. Germline V gene data show CDR1 as SGDLS and CDR2 as YYNGEE. CDR3 length: 14 amino acids. The trim removed 4 bases at V and 4 bases at J, leaving 3 bases unmatched. CDR3 coding DNA: TGTGCCAGCAGCCTAGCGGGACTATACAATGAGCAGTTCTTC. Translation gives CASSLAGLYNEQFF.

This chain joins TRBV5-1 and TRBJ2-2; perhaps TRBD1 as D (6 bases). CDR1 SGHRS and CDR2 YFSETQ come from the germline V gene. This CDR3 is built from 15 residues. Trimming stripped 1 base from V and 3 bases from J, with 10 bases between. The CDR3 DNA is TGCGCCAGCAGCTTGACTGCAGGGGACACCGGGGAGCTGTTTTTT. Residues: CASSLTAGDTGELFF.

The CDR3 bases are TGCAGCGCCGCGGGGCACTTGAACACTGAAGCTTTCTTT. It encodes CSAAGHLNTEAFF. The J gene is TRBJ1-1, the V gene TRBV29-1, with D perhaps matching TRBD1 (5 bases). The CDR3 sequence is 13 residues long. With 7 bases removed from V and 0 bases from J, the gap between germline ends came to 12 bases. Per the germline V gene, CDR1 is SQVTM and CDR2 is ANQGSEA. Based on the CDR3 plus reference TRBV29-1 and TRBJ1-1, the full variable domain is SAVISQKPSRDICQRGTSLTIQCQVDSQVTMMFWYRQQPGQSLTLIATANQGSEATYESGFVIDKFPISRPNLTFSTLTVSNMSPEDSSIYLCSAAGHLNTEAFFGQGTRLTVV.

This clone showed up just a few times. The rearrangement links TRBV27 to TRBJ2-7; D is unclear. CDR1 is MNHEY and CDR2 is SMNVEV in the germline V gene (reference sequence). With 3 bases removed from V and 4 bases from J, the gap between germline ends came to 13 bases. The CDR3 is made up of 14 amino acids. The CDR3 DNA sequence: TGTGCCAGCAGTTTTACGCAGGATCCTTACGAGCAGTACTTC. It specifies CASSFTQDPYEQYF.

CDR3 DNA sequence: TGTGCCAGCAGTCCGGGACAGGGGCCTTTGTGGCAGGGCTACACCTTC. Its protein is CASSPGQGPLWQGYTF. This rearrangement joins TRBV5-6 to TRBJ1-2; 10 nucleotides line up with TRBD1. Losses at the gene ends were 5 bases for V and 8 bases for J; bases not matched to a gene: 15. In germline, CDR1 is SGHDT, CDR2 YYEEEE. The CDR3 is 16 amino acids.